A single T cell receptor (beta chain) is shown here with its context. Its specificity is unknown. This entry comes from a study of cytomegalovirus exposure and HLA in healthy donors. Whole-study findings and limits: Data from an earlier analysis indicated that most TCR beta V segments were productive either about 87% or about 30% of the time. The study designated 150 to 200 TCR beta chains cytomegalovirus-associated.

V was clipped by 1 base and J by 4 bases, with 11 bases between them. The CDR3 sequence is 15 residues long. CDR1 and CDR2 from the germline V gene are SGHTA and FQGNSA. PCR amplification relied on 60 Vbeta primers (plus 13 Jbeta primers). Profiled with immunoSEQ multiplex PCR; TCRdb holds only in-frame clones, not every one. The data contain around 190,000 clones, 65% to 85% of them singletons. The sequence came from a man aged 35-49 years in good health and CMV-seropositive. This chain joins TRBV7-2 and TRBJ2-1, with D tentatively TRBD2 (6 bases). The source material was PBMCs. CDR3: CASSLGTTPYNEQFF. CDR3 bases: TGTGCCAGCAGCTTAGGGACTACTCCATACAATGAGCAGTTCTTC.